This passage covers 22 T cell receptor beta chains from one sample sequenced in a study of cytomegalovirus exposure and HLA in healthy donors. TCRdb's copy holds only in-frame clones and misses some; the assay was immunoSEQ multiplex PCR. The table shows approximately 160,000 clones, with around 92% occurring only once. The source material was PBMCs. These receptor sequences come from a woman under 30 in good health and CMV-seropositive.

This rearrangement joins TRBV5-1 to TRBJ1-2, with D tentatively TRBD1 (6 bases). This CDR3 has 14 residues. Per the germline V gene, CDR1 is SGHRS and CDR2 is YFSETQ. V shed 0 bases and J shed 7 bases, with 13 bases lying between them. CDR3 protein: CASSLDSRQAGYTF. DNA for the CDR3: TGCGCCAGCAGCTTGGACTCTCGACAGGCTGGCTACACCTTC.

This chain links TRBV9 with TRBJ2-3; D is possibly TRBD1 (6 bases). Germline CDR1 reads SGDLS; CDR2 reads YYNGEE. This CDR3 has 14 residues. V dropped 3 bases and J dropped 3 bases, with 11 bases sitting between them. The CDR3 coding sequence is TGTGCCAGCAGCGGAGGGGGATGGACAGATACGCAGTATTTT. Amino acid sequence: CASSGGGWTDTQYF.

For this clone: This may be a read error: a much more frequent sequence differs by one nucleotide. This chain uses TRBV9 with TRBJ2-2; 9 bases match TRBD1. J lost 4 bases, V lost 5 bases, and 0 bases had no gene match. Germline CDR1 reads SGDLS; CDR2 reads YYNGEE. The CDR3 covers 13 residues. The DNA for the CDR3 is TGTGCCAGCAGGGACAGGGGCACCGGGGAGCTGTTTTTT. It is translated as CASRDRGTGELFF.

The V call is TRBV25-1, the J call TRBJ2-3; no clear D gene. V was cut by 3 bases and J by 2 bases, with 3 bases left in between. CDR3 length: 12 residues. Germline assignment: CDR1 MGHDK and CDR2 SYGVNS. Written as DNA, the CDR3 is TGTGCCAGCAGTGATAACACAGATACGCAGTATTTT. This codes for CASSDNTDTQYF. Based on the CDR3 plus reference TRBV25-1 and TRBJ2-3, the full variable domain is EADIYQTPRYLVIGTGKKITLECSQTMGHDKMYWYQQDPGMELHLIHYSYGVNSTEKGDLSSESTVSRIRTEHFPLTLESARPSHTSQYLCASSDNTDTQYFGPGTRLTVL.

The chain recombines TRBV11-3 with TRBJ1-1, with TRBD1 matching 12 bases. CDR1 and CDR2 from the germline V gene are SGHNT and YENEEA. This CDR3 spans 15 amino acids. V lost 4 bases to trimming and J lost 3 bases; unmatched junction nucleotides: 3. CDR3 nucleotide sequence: TGTGCCAGCAGCTCGGGACAGGGGGCGCACACTGAAGCTTTCTTT. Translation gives CASSSGQGAHTEAFF.

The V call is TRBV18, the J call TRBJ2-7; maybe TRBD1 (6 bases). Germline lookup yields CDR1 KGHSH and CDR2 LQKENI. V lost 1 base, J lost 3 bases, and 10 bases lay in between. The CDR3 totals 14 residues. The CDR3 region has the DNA TGTGCCAGCTCACCACAACGGGACAACTACGAGCAGTACTTC. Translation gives CASSPQRDNYEQYF.

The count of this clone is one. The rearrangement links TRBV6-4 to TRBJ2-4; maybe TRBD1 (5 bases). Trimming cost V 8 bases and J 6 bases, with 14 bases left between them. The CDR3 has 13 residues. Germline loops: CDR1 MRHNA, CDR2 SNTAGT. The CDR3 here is CASSPVQVNIQYF. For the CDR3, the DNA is TGTGCCAGCTCCCCCGTACAGGTAAACATTCAGTACTTC.

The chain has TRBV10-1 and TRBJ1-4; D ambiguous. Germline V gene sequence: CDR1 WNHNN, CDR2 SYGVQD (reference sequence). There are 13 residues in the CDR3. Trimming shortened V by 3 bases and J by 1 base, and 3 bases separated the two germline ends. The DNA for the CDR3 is TGCGCCAGCAGTGACGGAACTAATGAAAAACTGTTTTTT. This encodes CASSDGTNEKLFF.

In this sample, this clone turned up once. This CDR3 reads CATSARPTGSREQFF. The DNA for the CDR3 is TGTGCCACCAGCGCTCGTCCCACAGGGTCTCGGGAGCAGTTCTTC. The genes are TRBV15 and TRBJ2-1; possibly TRBD1 for D (6 bases). The CDR3 runs to 15 residues. Germline values: CDR1 LNHNV, CDR2 YYDKDF (reference sequence). V lost 5 bases to trimming and J lost 10 bases, with 21 bases between them.

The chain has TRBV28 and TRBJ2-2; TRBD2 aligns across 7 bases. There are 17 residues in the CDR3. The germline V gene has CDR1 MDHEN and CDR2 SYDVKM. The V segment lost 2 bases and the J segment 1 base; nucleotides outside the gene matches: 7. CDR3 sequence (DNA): TGTGCCAGCAGTTTAGATGGCGGGAGTCTGAACACCGGGGAGCTGTTTTTT. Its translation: CASSLDGGSLNTGELFF.

The CDR3 protein is CASSNPGDSSGRYYEQYF. The CDR3 DNA is TGTGCCAGTAGTAACCCGGGGGATTCCAGCGGCAGGTACTACGAGCAGTACTTC. V is TRBV19 and J is TRBJ2-7; a possible D gene is TRBD2 (6 bases). Trimming removed 4 bases at V and 3 bases at J, with 25 bases between. Germline loops: CDR1 LNHDA, CDR2 SQIVND (reference sequence). The CDR3 totals 18 residues.

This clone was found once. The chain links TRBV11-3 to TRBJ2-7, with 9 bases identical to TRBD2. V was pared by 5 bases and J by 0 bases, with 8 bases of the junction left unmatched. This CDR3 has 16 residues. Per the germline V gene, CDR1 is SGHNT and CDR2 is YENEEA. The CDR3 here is CASSPSQREASYEQYF. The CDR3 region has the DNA TGTGCCAGCAGCCCTTCCCAGCGGGAGGCCTCCTACGAGCAGTACTTC.

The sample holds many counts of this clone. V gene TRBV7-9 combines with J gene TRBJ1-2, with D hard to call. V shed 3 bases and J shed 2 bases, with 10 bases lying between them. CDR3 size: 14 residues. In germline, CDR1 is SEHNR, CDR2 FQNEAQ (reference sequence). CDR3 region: CASSLSGSNYGYTF. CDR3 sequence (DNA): TGTGCCAGCAGCTTGTCGGGTTCCAACTATGGCTACACCTTC.

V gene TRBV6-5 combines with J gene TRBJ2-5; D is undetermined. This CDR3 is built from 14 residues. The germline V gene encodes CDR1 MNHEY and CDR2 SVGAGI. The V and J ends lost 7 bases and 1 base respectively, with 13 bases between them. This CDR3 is CASTDTLPQETQYF. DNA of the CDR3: TGTGCCAGCACTGACACACTCCCCCAAGAGACCCAGTACTTC.

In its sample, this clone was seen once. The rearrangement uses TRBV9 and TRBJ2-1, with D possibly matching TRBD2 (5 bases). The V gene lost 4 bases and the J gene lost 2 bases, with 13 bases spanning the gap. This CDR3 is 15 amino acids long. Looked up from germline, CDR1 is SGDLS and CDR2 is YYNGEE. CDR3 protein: CASSPSGDAYNEQFF. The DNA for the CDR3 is TGTGCCAGCAGCCCAAGCGGAGACGCCTACAATGAGCAGTTCTTC.

CDR3 DNA sequence: TGTGCCAGCAGCAAAGGGGGGACAGGGATGAGCAATCAGCCCCAGCATTTT. Translating it yields CASSKGGTGMSNQPQHF. The chain links TRBV21-1 to TRBJ1-5; the DNA was not used to check the table's D call, TRBD1. TRBV21-1 represents a pseudogene. The CDR3 runs to 17 residues.

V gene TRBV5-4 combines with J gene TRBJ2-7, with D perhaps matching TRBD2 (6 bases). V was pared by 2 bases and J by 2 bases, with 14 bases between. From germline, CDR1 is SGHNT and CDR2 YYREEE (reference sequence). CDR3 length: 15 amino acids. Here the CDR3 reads CASSFGLARTYEQYF. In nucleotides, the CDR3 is TGTGCCAGCAGCTTCGGTCTAGCGAGAACCTACGAGCAGTACTTC.

CDR3 DNA sequence: TGTGCCAGCAGCCAAGGGACAGTCCTTCCTAACTATGGCTACACCTTC. As protein: CASSQGTVLPNYGYTF. The chain combines TRBV7-9 with TRBJ1-2, with 7 bases identical to TRBD1. There are 16 residues in the CDR3. Losses at the gene ends were 5 bases for V and 0 bases for J; bases not matched to a gene: 9. Per germline, CDR1 SEHNR and CDR2 FQNEAQ (reference sequence).

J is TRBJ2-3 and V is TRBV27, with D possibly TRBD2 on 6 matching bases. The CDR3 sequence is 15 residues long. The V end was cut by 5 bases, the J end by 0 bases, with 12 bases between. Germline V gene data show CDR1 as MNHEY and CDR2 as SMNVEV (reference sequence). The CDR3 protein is CASSPLALSTDTQYF. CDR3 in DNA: TGTGCCAGCAGTCCGCTAGCGCTTAGCACAGATACGCAGTATTTT.

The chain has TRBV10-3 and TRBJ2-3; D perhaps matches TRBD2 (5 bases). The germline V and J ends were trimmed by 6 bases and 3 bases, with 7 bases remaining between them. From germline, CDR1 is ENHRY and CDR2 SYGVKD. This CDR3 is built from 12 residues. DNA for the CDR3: TGTGCCATCAGAAGGGAGACAGATACGCAGTATTTT. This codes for CAIRRETDTQYF.

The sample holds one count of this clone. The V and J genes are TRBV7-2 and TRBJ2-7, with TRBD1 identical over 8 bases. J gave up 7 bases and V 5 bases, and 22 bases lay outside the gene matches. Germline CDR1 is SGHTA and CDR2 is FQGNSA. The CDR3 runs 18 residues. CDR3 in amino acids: CASSPGGDVGTVRMEQYF. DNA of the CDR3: TGTGCCAGCAGCCCAGGGGGCGATGTCGGGACGGTCCGTATGGAGCAGTACTTC.

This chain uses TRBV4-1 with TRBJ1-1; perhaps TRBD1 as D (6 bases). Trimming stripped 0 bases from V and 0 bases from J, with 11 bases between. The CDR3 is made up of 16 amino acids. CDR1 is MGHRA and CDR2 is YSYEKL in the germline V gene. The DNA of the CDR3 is TGCGCCAGCAGCCAAGATGGACAGCTCATGAACACTGAAGCTTTCTTT. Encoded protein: CASSQDGQLMNTEAFF.